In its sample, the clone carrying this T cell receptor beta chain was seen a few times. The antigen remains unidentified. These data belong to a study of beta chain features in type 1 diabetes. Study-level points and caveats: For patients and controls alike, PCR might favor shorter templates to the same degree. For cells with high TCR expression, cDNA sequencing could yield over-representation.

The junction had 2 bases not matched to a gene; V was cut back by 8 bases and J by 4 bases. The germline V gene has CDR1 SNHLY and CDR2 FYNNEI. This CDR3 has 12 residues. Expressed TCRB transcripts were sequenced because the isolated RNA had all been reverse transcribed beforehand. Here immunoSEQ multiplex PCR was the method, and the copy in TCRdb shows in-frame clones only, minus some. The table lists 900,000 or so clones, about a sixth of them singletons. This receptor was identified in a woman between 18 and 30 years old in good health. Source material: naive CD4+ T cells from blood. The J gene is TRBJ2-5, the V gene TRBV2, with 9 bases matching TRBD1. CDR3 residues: CASGTGRETQYF. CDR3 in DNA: TGTGCCAGCGGGACAGGGAGAGAGACCCAGTACTTC.